These T cell receptor beta chains were read from a single sample in a study of OX40 agonist ivuxolimab in advanced cancers. Profiling relied on immunoSEQ multiplex PCR, and the TCRdb table lists in-frame clones only, not all of them. The sample contains some 67,000 clones, 85% of which appear only once. Sequencing was performed on CD4+ or CD8+ T cells sorted from blood, taken in a trial of the OX40 agonist ivuxolimab. Receptor source: an adult with an advanced solid tumor such as melanoma, head and neck, liver or kidney cancer. The CDR3 runs from the conserved cysteine through the conserved F or W. Each record gives: J gene, V gene, clone size, D gene, CDR3 protein, CDR3 DNA. D genes are given only for firm matches. A clone size is listed for some rows: how often the clone was seen (once, few, many), or a class if it is expanded.

TRBJ1-2 TRBV7-9 . . CASSPSPTYSYTF TGTGCCAGCAGCCCTTCCCCCACGTATAGCTACACCTTC
TRBJ2-1 TRBV7-2 once . CASSLGYSADEQFF TGTGCCAGCAGCTTAGGATATTCGGCCGATGAGCAGTTCTTC
TRBJ1-1 TRBV10-3 . . CAISGGSEAFF TGTGCCATCAGTGGGGGGAGTGAAGCTTTCTTT
TRBJ2-1 TRBV6-6 . . CASTPQGGRKNEQFF TGTGCCAGCACTCCCCAGGGGGGGAGGAAGAATGAGCAGTTCTTC
TRBJ1-5 TRBV7-9 . . CASSSDNQPQHF TGTGCCAGCAGCTCTGACAATCAGCCCCAGCATTTT
TRBJ2-6 TRBV2 . . CASFQGLYSGANVLTF TGTGCCAGCTTTCAGGGCCTTTACTCTGGGGCCAACGTCCTGACTTTC
TRBJ2-5 TRBV7-8 few TRBD1 CASSKDRVATQYF TGTGCCAGCAGCAAGGACAGGGTGGCGACCCAGTACTTC
TRBJ1-1 TRBV21-1 . . CASSKGGPGPNTEAFF TGTGCCAGCAGCAAAGGGGGCCCAGGTCCGAACACTGAAGCTTTCTTT
TRBJ1-1 TRBV25-1 . TRBD1 CASQRQGLTEAFF TGTGCCAGCCAAAGACAGGGTCTCACTGAAGCTTTCTTT
TRBJ1-1 TRBV6-6 . TRBD1 CASGLRQGAEAFF TGTGCCAGCGGACTTAGACAGGGGGCTGAAGCTTTCTTT
TRBJ1-2 TRBV2 . TRBD1 CASTRGGREGYTF TGTGCCAGCACCAGGGGGGGAAGAGAAGGCTACACCTTC
TRBJ1-6 TRBV5-1 . . CASSLEAGYNSPLHF TGCGCCAGCAGCTTGGAGGCAGGGTATAATTCACCCCTCCACTTT
TRBJ1-1 TRBV6-1 . . CASSTYPVATEAFF TGTGCCAGCAGTACCTACCCGGTCGCGACTGAAGCTTTCTTT
TRBJ1-4 TRBV7-2 . . CASSLTGTAYEKLFF TGTGCCAGCAGCTTAACCGGAACTGCCTATGAAAAACTGTTTTTT
TRBJ1-2 TRBV7-3 . TRBD1 CASSLGQGGGYTF TGTGCCAGCAGCCTGGGACAGGGGGGTGGCTACACCTTC
TRBJ1-3 TRBV2 once . CASSNSGRSSGNTIYF TGTGCCAGCAGTAACTCCGGGAGAAGCTCTGGAAACACCATATATTTT
TRBJ2-1 TRBV6-6 . TRBD1 CASRGRDRGLDEQFF TGTGCCAGCAGGGGCCGGGACAGGGGTTTGGATGAGCAGTTCTTC
TRBJ2-7 TRBV5-1 . TRBD1 CASSLSPADRVYEQYF TGCGCCAGCAGCCTCTCCCCGGCAGACAGGGTCTACGAGCAGTACTTC
TRBJ2-3 TRBV29-1 . . CSVGGGTDTQYF TGCAGCGTTGGGGGGGGCACAGATACGCAGTATTTT
TRBJ2-3 TRBV7-7 . . CASSQNPGDTQYF TGTGCTAGCAGCCAAAATCCGGGAGATACGCAGTATTTT
TRBJ1-5 TRBV7-6 . TRBD1 CASSRPWPRRPRRDRVNQPQHF TGTGCCAGCAGCCGCCCGTGGCCGAGGCGCCCCCGCCGGGACAGGGTGAATCAGCCCCAGCATTTT
TRBJ2-1 TRBV18 . TRBD2 CASSPPLGGSSYNEQFF TGTGCCAGCTCACCCCCATTGGGCGGGAGCTCCTACAATGAGCAGTTCTTC
TRBJ1-4 TRBV5-1 . . CASSLEATNEKLFF TGCGCCAGCAGCTTGGAAGCAACTAATGAAAAACTGTTTTTT
TRBJ2-3 TRBV6-5 . TRBD2 CASSYSGGTDTQYF TGTGCCAGCAGTTATAGCGGGGGCACAGATACGCAGTATTTT
TRBJ1-5 TRBV21-1 . . CASRDMGQPQHF TGTGCCTCAAGGGACATGGGACAGCCCCAGCATTTT
TRBJ2-2 TRBV11-3 . TRBD1 CASRPDRGLNTGELFF TGTGCCAGCAGACCTGACAGGGGGCTCAACACCGGGGAGCTGTTTTTT
TRBJ2-1 TRBV28 . TRBD2 CASSLPRAGGLGEQFF TGTGCCAGCAGCCTACCCCGGGCGGGGGGGTTGGGTGAGCAGTTCTTC
TRBJ2-3 TRBV7-3 . . CASSLFGDTQYF TGTGCCAGCAGCTTATTCGGCGATACGCAGTATTTT
TRBJ2-1 TRBV11-2 . . CASSPRQYNEQFF TGTGCCAGCAGCCCCCGGCAATACAATGAGCAGTTCTTC
TRBJ2-7 TRBV2 . TRBD1 CASSRQGYEQYF TGTGCCAGCAGTCGACAGGGCTACGAGCAGTACTTC
TRBJ1-2 TRBV7-2 . . CASSLDYGPRGYTF TGTGCCAGCAGCTTAGACTACGGCCCGCGTGGCTACACCTTC
TRBJ2-1 TRBV10-3 . . CAINLDPYNEQFF TGTGCCATCAACCTGGACCCGTATAATGAGCAGTTCTTC
TRBJ1-2 TRBV18 . TRBD1 CASSPSTGGNYGYTF TGTGCCAGCTCACCCTCCACAGGGGGCAACTATGGCTACACCTTC
TRBJ1-1 TRBV5-1 . . CASSLSGTRGSGHTEAFF TGCGCCAGCAGCTTGAGCGGGACAAGGGGTTCGGGACACACTGAAGCTTTCTTT
TRBJ2-1 TRBV11-2 . TRBD1 CASSSRQGVAYNEQFF TGTGCCAGCAGCTCCCGGCAGGGGGTAGCCTACAATGAGCAGTTCTTC
TRBJ2-5 TRBV21-1 . . CASSKWGGETQYF TGTGCCAGCAGCAAATGGGGGGGAGAGACCCAGTACTTC
TRBJ2-7 TRBV28 . . CASSQGGGIYEQYF TGTGCCAGCAGTCAAGGGGGAGGGATCTACGAGCAGTACTTC
TRBJ2-3 TRBV7-9 . TRBD2 CASSFAGGSTDTQYF TGTGCCAGCAGCTTCGCGGGGGGTAGCACAGATACGCAGTATTTT
TRBJ1-3 TRBV15 . . CATSRDQGNTIYF TGTGCCACCAGCAGAGATCAGGGGAACACCATATATTTT
TRBJ2-1 TRBV2 . . CASSLGLYNEQFF TGTGCCAGCAGCCTAGGTCTCTACAATGAGCAGTTCTTC
TRBJ2-5 TRBV7-2 . . CASSLLGPAQETQYF TGTGCCAGCAGCTTATTGGGGCCCGCCCAAGAGACCCAGTACTTC
TRBJ2-7 TRBV10-3 once . CAISGSGRPYEQYF TGTGCCATCAGTGGGAGCGGGCGGCCCTACGAGCAGTACTTC
TRBJ2-3 TRBV7-8 . . CASSQDPDTQYF TGTGCCAGCAGCCAGGACCCAGATACGCAGTATTTT
TRBJ1-4 TRBV7-9 . . CASSPGRGQRNEKLFF TGTGCCAGCAGCCCAGGAAGAGGACAGCGTAATGAAAAACTGTTTTTT
TRBJ1-2 TRBV18 few . CASSLPGLYGYTF TGTGCCAGCTCCCTACCGGGGCTCTATGGCTACACCTTC
TRBJ2-7 TRBV6-1 . TRBD1 CASSVPGGQGYEQYF TGTGCCAGCAGTGTCCCTGGGGGACAGGGCTACGAGCAGTACTTC
TRBJ2-7 TRBV6-5 . TRBD1 CASSYSGGGGEQYF TGTGCCAGCAGTTACTCAGGGGGCGGTGGGGAGCAGTACTTC
TRBJ1-6 TRBV2 . . CASSEDSGNPRALHF TGTGCCAGCAGTGAAGACAGCGGAAACCCCAGGGCCCTCCACTTT
TRBJ1-5 TRBV4-1 . . CASSHPSLGARSLSNQPQHF TGCGCCAGCAGCCACCCCTCGTTGGGGGCGAGATCTTTAAGCAATCAGCCCCAGCATTTT
TRBJ2-5 TRBV7-2 . . CASSLALWGQETQYF TGTGCCAGCAGCTTAGCTCTATGGGGGCAAGAGACCCAGTACTTC
TRBJ2-3 TRBV7-9 once . CASSPGTGSTDTQYF TGTGCCAGCAGCCCCGGGACGGGGAGCACAGATACGCAGTATTTT
TRBJ2-3 TRBV9 . . CASSVSQRTDTQYF TGTGCCAGCAGCGTAAGCCAACGCACAGATACGCAGTATTTT
TRBJ1-6 TRBV5-1 . . CASSLGTGSSYNSPLHF TGCGCCAGCAGCTTGGGAACAGGGAGCTCCTATAATTCACCCCTCCACTTT